Listed below are T cell receptor beta chains from one sample, sequenced in a study of cytomegalovirus exposure and HLA in healthy donors. Some clones are missing from TCRdb's copy, which holds only in-frame ones; the method was immunoSEQ multiplex PCR. The table includes 250,000 to 300,000 clones, approximately 83% detected once. Sequencing used PBMCs. These TCRs come from a woman aged 18-29 years in good health and CMV-seronegative. Both conserved end residues are part of each CDR3. A D gene is named only where the DNA matches it firmly. A row's size may be missing; if present it is once, few, many or a size class.

j_gene: TRBJ2-2
d_gene: .
abundance: .
v_gene: TRBV27
CDR3aa: CASSFGQMGTGELFF
CDR3nt: TGTGCCAGCAGTTTCGGACAGATGGGAACCGGGGAGCTGTTTTTT

j_gene: TRBJ2-1
d_gene: .
abundance: .
v_gene: TRBV19
CDR3aa: CASAGRRNEQFF
CDR3nt: TGTGCCTCTGCAGGGAGGCGGAATGAGCAGTTCTTC

j_gene: TRBJ1-1
d_gene: .
abundance: .
v_gene: TRBV6-5
CDR3aa: CASSYSSQVEAFF
CDR3nt: TGTGCCAGCAGTTACTCGTCACAGGTTGAAGCTTTCTTT

j_gene: TRBJ2-7
d_gene: TRBD1
abundance: .
v_gene: TRBV27
CDR3aa: CASSWDSSYEQYF
CDR3nt: TGTGCCAGCAGCTGGGACAGCTCCTACGAGCAGTACTTC

j_gene: TRBJ2-1
d_gene: TRBD2
abundance: .
v_gene: TRBV5-8
CDR3aa: CASSFGTSGDNEQFF
CDR3nt: TGTGCCAGCAGCTTTGGGACTAGCGGTGACAATGAGCAGTTCTTC

j_gene: TRBJ1-1
d_gene: .
abundance: .
v_gene: TRBV2
CDR3aa: CASPPGDTEAFF
CDR3nt: TGTGCCAGCCCTCCGGGGGACACTGAAGCTTTCTTT

j_gene: TRBJ1-1
d_gene: .
abundance: .
v_gene: TRBV4-3
CDR3aa: CASSQDPVDTEAFF
CDR3nt: TGCGCCAGCAGCCAAGATCCGGTGGACACTGAAGCTTTCTTT

j_gene: TRBJ2-1
d_gene: TRBD2
abundance: .
v_gene: TRBV19
CDR3aa: CASSMASGRSNEQFF
CDR3nt: TGTGCCAGTAGTATGGCTAGCGGGCGTTCCAATGAGCAGTTCTTC

j_gene: TRBJ1-4
d_gene: TRBD1
abundance: .
v_gene: TRBV7-9
CDR3aa: CASSLDRGTTNEKLFF
CDR3nt: TGTGCCAGCAGCTTAGACAGGGGGACAACTAATGAAAAACTGTTTTTT

j_gene: TRBJ2-7
d_gene: .
abundance: .
v_gene: TRBV15
CDR3aa: CATSKRLGGHEQYF
CDR3nt: TGTGCCACCAGCAAAAGACTAGGAGGGCACGAGCAGTACTTC

j_gene: TRBJ2-3
d_gene: .
abundance: .
v_gene: TRBV19
CDR3aa: CASSIDPLTDTQYF
CDR3nt: TGTGCCAGTAGTATAGATCCTCTCACAGATACGCAGTATTTT

j_gene: TRBJ2-7
d_gene: TRBD1
abundance: .
v_gene: TRBV5-1
CDR3aa: CASSPGQSYEQYF
CDR3nt: TGCGCCAGCAGCCCGGGACAGTCCTACGAGCAGTACTTC

j_gene: TRBJ1-3
d_gene: .
abundance: few
v_gene: TRBV18
CDR3aa: CASSRGTDSGNTIYF
CDR3nt: TGTGCCAGCTCACGCGGGACGGACTCTGGAAACACCATATATTTT

j_gene: TRBJ2-5
d_gene: .
abundance: few
v_gene: TRBV18
CDR3aa: CASSPNGQPQETQYF
CDR3nt: TGTGCCAGCTCACCGAATGGGCAGCCTCAAGAGACCCAGTACTTC

j_gene: TRBJ2-5
d_gene: TRBD1
abundance: .
v_gene: TRBV5-6
CDR3aa: CASATRDRGRETQYF
CDR3nt: TGTGCCAGCGCGACCCGGGACAGGGGGAGAGAGACCCAGTACTTC

j_gene: TRBJ2-7
d_gene: TRBD2
abundance: once
v_gene: TRBV5-8
CDR3aa: CASSPGLAYEQYF
CDR3nt: TGTGCCAGCAGCCCGGGACTAGCCTACGAGCAGTACTTC

j_gene: TRBJ1-1
d_gene: .
abundance: .
v_gene: TRBV9
CDR3aa: CASSVVGGGTEAFF
CDR3nt: TGTGCCAGCAGCGTAGTAGGTGGAGGCACTGAAGCTTTCTTT

j_gene: TRBJ1-6
d_gene: TRBD1
abundance: .
v_gene: TRBV14
CDR3aa: CASSHGTGDLLANSPLHF
CDR3nt: TGTGCCAGCAGCCACGGGACAGGGGATCTCTTAGCCAATTCACCCCTCCACTTT

j_gene: TRBJ1-1
d_gene: .
abundance: .
v_gene: TRBV29-1
CDR3aa: CSVGQGSVADTEAFF
CDR3nt: TGCAGCGTTGGTCAGGGAAGTGTCGCCGACACTGAAGCTTTCTTT

j_gene: TRBJ2-1
d_gene: .
abundance: .
v_gene: TRBV28
CDR3aa: CASRQGHMGVEQFF
CDR3nt: TGTGCCAGCAGGCAGGGACACATGGGGGTTGAGCAGTTCTTC

j_gene: TRBJ2-3
d_gene: TRBD1
abundance: .
v_gene: TRBV18
CDR3aa: CASSQVGTGVDTQYF
CDR3nt: TGTGCCAGCTCTCAAGTCGGGACAGGGGTAGATACGCAGTATTTT

j_gene: TRBJ2-7
d_gene: TRBD1
abundance: .
v_gene: TRBV9
CDR3aa: CASSVGQGLSYEQYF
CDR3nt: TGTGCCAGCAGCGTAGGACAGGGGCTCTCCTACGAGCAGTACTTC

j_gene: TRBJ1-5
d_gene: TRBD1
abundance: once
v_gene: TRBV11-3
CDR3aa: CASSFGGQLNQPQHF
CDR3nt: TGTGCCAGCAGCTTTGGGGGACAGCTCAATCAGCCCCAGCATTTT

j_gene: TRBJ2-1
d_gene: .
abundance: .
v_gene: TRBV7-9
CDR3aa: CASSLGSGLMDEQFF
CDR3nt: TGTGCCAGCAGCTTAGGGAGCGGGCTCATGGATGAGCAGTTCTTC

j_gene: TRBJ1-5
d_gene: TRBD1
abundance: .
v_gene: TRBV18
CDR3aa: CASSPPLTGVGNQPQHF
CDR3nt: TGTGCCAGCTCACCGCCCTTGACAGGGGTCGGCAATCAGCCCCAGCATTTT

j_gene: TRBJ1-2
d_gene: .
abundance: .
v_gene: TRBV6-5
CDR3aa: CAARPRHANYGYTF
CDR3nt: TGTGCCGCCCGACCGAGGCACGCAAACTATGGCTACACCTTC

j_gene: TRBJ2-7
d_gene: TRBD2
abundance: .
v_gene: TRBV7-6
CDR3aa: CASSLTPREGSYEQYF
CDR3nt: TGTGCCAGCAGCTTAACTCCTCGGGAGGGATCCTACGAGCAGTACTTC

j_gene: TRBJ1-2
d_gene: TRBD1
abundance: .
v_gene: TRBV6-5
CDR3aa: CASSYGQGTGYTF
CDR3nt: TGTGCCAGCAGTTACGGACAGGGAACAGGCTACACCTTC

j_gene: TRBJ1-1
d_gene: TRBD1
abundance: .
v_gene: TRBV6-5
CDR3aa: CASSQTDRARYEAFF
CDR3nt: TGTGCCAGCAGTCAGACGGACAGGGCCCGATATGAAGCTTTCTTT

j_gene: TRBJ2-5
d_gene: .
abundance: .
v_gene: TRBV6-5
CDR3aa: CASSYSGGPTIETQYF
CDR3nt: TGTGCCAGCAGTTACTCGGGGGGACCGACCATAGAGACCCAGTACTTC

j_gene: TRBJ1-1
d_gene: .
abundance: .
v_gene: TRBV7-8
CDR3aa: CASSPAPKGEAFF
CDR3nt: TGTGCCAGCAGCCCAGCCCCTAAGGGGGAAGCTTTCTTT

j_gene: TRBJ2-2
d_gene: .
abundance: .
v_gene: TRBV4-3
CDR3aa: CAAQGATGELFF
CDR3nt: TGCGCCGCACAGGGTGCGACCGGGGAGCTGTTTTTT

j_gene: TRBJ2-1
d_gene: TRBD1
abundance: .
v_gene: TRBV6-6
CDR3aa: CASSLGQNNEQFF
CDR3nt: TGTGCCAGCAGCCTGGGACAGAACAATGAGCAGTTCTTC

j_gene: TRBJ1-2
d_gene: .
abundance: .
v_gene: TRBV6-5
CDR3aa: CASSYRDSLGYTF
CDR3nt: TGTGCCAGCAGTTACCGGGACTCGTTAGGCTACACCTTC

j_gene: TRBJ2-1
d_gene: TRBD1
abundance: .
v_gene: TRBV11-3
CDR3aa: CASSTRQGVSYNEQFF
CDR3nt: TGTGCCAGCAGCACCCGACAGGGGGTGTCCTACAATGAGCAGTTCTTC

j_gene: TRBJ1-1
d_gene: .
abundance: .
v_gene: TRBV9
CDR3aa: CASSVGRRATEAFF
CDR3nt: TGTGCCAGCAGCGTAGGGAGGCGGGCCACTGAAGCTTTCTTT

j_gene: TRBJ2-1
d_gene: TRBD1
abundance: .
v_gene: TRBV6-5
CDR3aa: CASSYSGGRGYNEQFF
CDR3nt: TGTGCCAGCAGTTACTCCGGTGGCAGGGGGTACAATGAGCAGTTCTTC

j_gene: TRBJ2-7
d_gene: TRBD1
abundance: .
v_gene: TRBV4-3
CDR3aa: CASSHVGQGPYEQYF
CDR3nt: TGCGCCAGCAGCCATGTGGGACAGGGTCCCTACGAGCAGTACTTC

j_gene: TRBJ1-1
d_gene: .
abundance: .
v_gene: TRBV7-2
CDR3aa: CASSSQGNTEAFF
CDR3nt: TGTGCCAGCAGTTCCCAGGGGAACACTGAAGCTTTCTTT

j_gene: TRBJ2-3
d_gene: TRBD1
abundance: .
v_gene: TRBV11-2
CDR3aa: CASSLVAGGAVGADTQYF
CDR3nt: TGTGCCAGCAGCTTAGTAGCAGGGGGCGCGGTAGGGGCAGATACGCAGTATTTT

j_gene: TRBJ2-7
d_gene: .
abundance: once
v_gene: TRBV5-6
CDR3aa: CASSWDFSSYEQYF
CDR3nt: TGTGCCAGCAGCTGGGACTTTAGCTCCTACGAGCAGTACTTC

j_gene: TRBJ1-1
d_gene: .
abundance: .
v_gene: TRBV29-1
CDR3aa: CSVDLGQGRTEAFF
CDR3nt: TGCAGCGTTGACTTAGGGCAGGGCCGCACTGAAGCTTTCTTT

j_gene: TRBJ2-7
d_gene: TRBD1
abundance: .
v_gene: TRBV6-6
CDR3aa: CASRIQGAPMVYEQYF
CDR3nt: TGTGCCAGCAGAATCCAGGGGGCGCCCATGGTCTACGAGCAGTACTTC

j_gene: TRBJ1-2
d_gene: .
abundance: .
v_gene: TRBV2
CDR3aa: CASRESEPGYTF
CDR3nt: TGTGCCAGCAGGGAGAGTGAGCCGGGCTACACCTTC

j_gene: TRBJ2-3
d_gene: TRBD1
abundance: .
v_gene: TRBV11-3
CDR3aa: CASSTRDRTDTQYF
CDR3nt: TGTGCCAGCAGCACCCGGGACAGGACAGATACGCAGTATTTT

j_gene: TRBJ1-4
d_gene: .
abundance: .
v_gene: TRBV7-8
CDR3aa: CASSFPGGASTNEKLFF
CDR3nt: TGTGCCAGCAGCTTCCCCGGAGGGGCGTCAACTAATGAAAAACTGTTTTTT